The present entry profiles one T cell receptor beta chain with its context. Its antigen specificity is not known. No much larger clone is present one base from it, and per-base qualities are unavailable. From cysteine to phenylalanine, the CDR3 is 17 amino acids long. Only the CDR3 DNA is retained, 51 bases long and in frame from the first base. The V end gives up 5 bases and the J end 2 bases, leaving 10 bases in the junction not matched to a gene. In the germline V gene (reference sequence), CDR1 corresponds to SEHNR and CDR2 to FQNEAQ. Separate from the roughly 700-subject first cohort, the validation cohort of 95 to 150 subjects was the group to which the donors belonged. Libraries came from the immunoSEQ multiplex PCR assay. For the original study's pipeline: A statistical classification framework was developed to diagnose cytomegalovirus status using the catalog of TCR beta chain sequences. The source is immuneACCESS, and TCRdb retained only in-frame sequences with V and J called. Part of the clones is not carried over; for the studies checked, unresolved V genes explain less than half of this, and the remainder is unexplained. V, J and clone size are those of that table, while D and trimming were read from the DNA. The table for this sample lists approximately 200,000 clones; 88% of them were counted only once. The biggest ten clones account for about 2.7% of the sample.

The sample belongs to a study of cytomegalovirus exposure and HLA in healthy donors (dated by TCRdb to about 2017). For the wider study: According to a later analysis, one platform produced both the roughly 130 validation repertoires and the 700 or so repertoires of the first cohort. The aim of the study was to test whether cataloging public T cell receptors could identify signatures of past pathogen exposure. Besides the first cohort of about 730 subjects, a separate validation cohort made up of roughly 120 different subjects was used. To predict cytomegalovirus infection status, the study brought together high-throughput TCR immunosequencing, statistical association of individual TCRs with disease status, and machine learning. Broad study findings and their caveats: In a later analysis, TCRs clustered in the first cohort were found to also tend to co-occur in the roughly 120 validation repertoires, with 94% of cluster scores above 0. A few of the identified cytomegalovirus-associated TCR beta chains were confirmed in vitro to be specific for cytomegalovirus antigens. A total of roughly 160 TCR beta chains were listed by the study as associated with cytomegalovirus. The classifier was reported to diagnose cytomegalovirus status with high specificity and sensitivity in both the original cohort and the validation cohort. Across donors, most TCR sequences were observed very rarely, whereas some public TCRs were present in many individuals. All 120 or so repertoires were used to score co-occurrence in the validation cohort in a later analysis, because that analysis had no HLA typing for the cohort. It was suggested by the authors that the approach could potentially be generalized to other disease states and immunological phenotypes.

The sequenced sample was PBMCs. The TCR comes from a woman younger than 35 in good health and CMV-seronegative. In this chain, TRBV7-9 is recombined with TRBJ2-7; TRBD1 lines up with 12 middle nucleotides. The CDR3 protein is CASSIRDRGRETYEQYF. The nucleotide sequence reads TGTGCCAGCAGCATTAGGGACAGGGGGCGCGAAACCTACGAGCAGTACTTC.